This is a list of T cell receptor beta chains from one sample in a study of T cell repertoires in ileal Crohn's disease. This table comes from immunoSEQ multiplex PCR, and its TCRdb copy is limited to in-frame clones, with some not included. Here the sample spans 10,000 to 15,000 clones, approximately 81% being singletons. What was sequenced was ileal tissue. Receptor source: an adult with Crohn's disease. The CDR3 runs from the conserved cysteine through the conserved F or W. The order of the fields is clone size, J gene, V gene, D gene, CDR3 DNA, CDR3 protein. A D gene is named only where the DNA matches it firmly. Size tells how often a clone was seen (once, few, many) or the class of an expanded clone, and some rows leave it out.

clone_size: .
j_call: TRBJ1-1
v_call: TRBV5-4
d_call: .
cdr3_nt: TGTGCCAGCAGCTTGAATCGGAACACTGAAGCTTTCTTT
cdr3_aa: CASSLNRNTEAFF

clone_size: .
j_call: TRBJ2-7
v_call: TRBV7-9
d_call: .
cdr3_nt: TGTGCCAGCAGCCCCCGGTCAGGGTACGAGCAGTACTTC
cdr3_aa: CASSPRSGYEQYF

clone_size: .
j_call: TRBJ1-2
v_call: TRBV5-6
d_call: TRBD1
cdr3_nt: TGTGCCAGCAGCCTCAGGGGGCGGGGTGGCTACACCTTC
cdr3_aa: CASSLRGRGGYTF

clone_size: once
j_call: TRBJ2-3
v_call: TRBV7-9
d_call: TRBD2
cdr3_nt: TGTGCCAGCAGCCCACGACTAGCGGGGAGCACAGATACGCAGTATTTT
cdr3_aa: CASSPRLAGSTDTQYF

clone_size: .
j_call: TRBJ2-3
v_call: TRBV27
d_call: .
cdr3_nt: TGTGCCAGCAGCTACTCGGCAGGGCCTAGCACAGATACGCAGTATTTT
cdr3_aa: CASSYSAGPSTDTQYF

clone_size: .
j_call: TRBJ1-2
v_call: TRBV19
d_call: TRBD1
cdr3_nt: TGTGCCAGCCGGGACAGGGGGGACGCTAACTATGGCTACACCTTC
cdr3_aa: CASRDRGDANYGYTF

clone_size: .
j_call: TRBJ2-2
v_call: TRBV6-4
d_call: TRBD2
cdr3_nt: TGTGCCAGCAGTCCACTAGCGGCGAACACCGGGGAGCTGTTTTTT
cdr3_aa: CASSPLAANTGELFF

clone_size: few
j_call: TRBJ2-7
v_call: TRBV4-3
d_call: TRBD2
cdr3_nt: TGCGCCAGCAGCCAAGATTGGGGCGGGGGCTACGAGCAGTACTTC
cdr3_aa: CASSQDWGGGYEQYF

clone_size: .
j_call: TRBJ1-1
v_call: TRBV18
d_call: TRBD1
cdr3_nt: TGTGCCAGCTCACCGGGACAGGGGAACACTGAAGCTTTCTTT
cdr3_aa: CASSPGQGNTEAFF

clone_size: .
j_call: TRBJ2-1
v_call: TRBV29-1
d_call: TRBD2
cdr3_nt: TGCAGCGGGGGACTAGCGGGAGTAGTCGGGTCGGGTGAGCAGTTCTTC
cdr3_aa: CSGGLAGVVGSGEQFF

clone_size: few
j_call: TRBJ1-1
v_call: TRBV19
d_call: .
cdr3_nt: TGTGCCAGTAGGGGGGGGTTGAACACTGAAGCTTTCTTT
cdr3_aa: CASRGGLNTEAFF

clone_size: .
j_call: TRBJ1-2
v_call: TRBV5-4
d_call: TRBD1
cdr3_nt: TGTGCCAGCAGTAGACAGGGGGCTCGGTATGGCTACACCTTC
cdr3_aa: CASSRQGARYGYTF

clone_size: few
j_call: TRBJ2-7
v_call: TRBV30
d_call: .
cdr3_nt: TGTGCCTGGACTAGAGACAGCGCCTACGAGCAGTACTTC
cdr3_aa: CAWTRDSAYEQYF

clone_size: few
j_call: TRBJ2-7
v_call: TRBV28
d_call: TRBD1
cdr3_nt: TGTGCCAGCAGTTTCCCCCGACAGGGGGCCAGCGAGCAGTACTTC
cdr3_aa: CASSFPRQGASEQYF

clone_size: few
j_call: TRBJ1-2
v_call: TRBV7-2
d_call: TRBD1
cdr3_nt: TGTGCCAGCAGCTTAGGACGGAACAGGGGAGTTAGGTACTATGGCTACACCTTC
cdr3_aa: CASSLGRNRGVRYYGYTF

clone_size: .
j_call: TRBJ2-3
v_call: TRBV7-7
d_call: TRBD1
cdr3_nt: TGTGCCTGCTCCCGGGACAGGGGTGATACGCAGTATTTT
cdr3_aa: CACSRDRGDTQYF

clone_size: .
j_call: TRBJ1-4
v_call: TRBV7-2
d_call: .
cdr3_nt: TGTGCCAGCGGTCTTGAGGGGGGACTAGGTGAAAAACTGTTTTTT
cdr3_aa: CASGLEGGLGEKLFF

clone_size: .
j_call: TRBJ1-5
v_call: TRBV28
d_call: TRBD1
cdr3_nt: TGTGCCAGCAGTTTCGGGGACAGGGTTCAGCCCCAGCATTTT
cdr3_aa: CASSFGDRVQPQHF

clone_size: .
j_call: TRBJ2-1
v_call: TRBV5-4
d_call: .
cdr3_nt: TGTGCCAGCAGGCTTAACATCCGGGATGAGCAGTTCTTC
cdr3_aa: CASRLNIRDEQFF

clone_size: .
j_call: TRBJ2-5
v_call: TRBV6-6
d_call: .
cdr3_nt: TGTGCCAGCAGTCAAACAGTATTCAAAGAGACCCAGTACTTC
cdr3_aa: CASSQTVFKETQYF

clone_size: .
j_call: TRBJ1-6
v_call: TRBV19
d_call: .
cdr3_nt: TGTGCCAGTAGTATTTCGGGATCGGCCTCACCCCTCCACTTT
cdr3_aa: CASSISGSASPLHF

clone_size: .
j_call: TRBJ2-2
v_call: TRBV6-1
d_call: TRBD2
cdr3_nt: TGTGCCAGCAGTGAAATGGCGGGAGGCCTTAACACCGGGGAGCTGTTTTTT
cdr3_aa: CASSEMAGGLNTGELFF

clone_size: .
j_call: TRBJ1-1
v_call: TRBV5-1
d_call: TRBD1
cdr3_nt: TGCGCCAGCAGGGAAGGGACAGGGGCTGAAGCTTTCTTT
cdr3_aa: CASREGTGAEAFF

clone_size: .
j_call: TRBJ1-3
v_call: TRBV18
d_call: .
cdr3_nt: TGTGCCAGCTCACTGGCGGCGGGTTCTGGAAACACCATATATTTT
cdr3_aa: CASSLAAGSGNTIYF